This TCR beta chain was sequenced for a study of beta chain features in type 1 diabetes. Study outcomes and limitations: VDJ junctions from type 1 diabetes patients carried fewer insertions and larger deletions. Among all four CD4+ subsets, Type 1 diabetes patients had TCRB CDR3s that were moderately but significantly shorter.

The CDR3 has 14 residues. V shed 3 bases, J shed 6 bases, and the junction held 7 bases outside the gene matches. Germline lookup yields CDR1 GTSNPN and CDR2 SVGIG (reference sequence). The authors reverse transcribed all of the isolated RNA, so sequencing captured expressed TCRB transcripts. Profiled with immunoSEQ multiplex PCR; TCRdb holds only in-frame clones, not every one. This table has approximately 260,000 clones, approximately 25% appearing once. In its sample, this clone was seen a few times. Antigen unknown. Sequenced material: naive CD4+ T cells from blood. This sequence originates from a young woman with type 1 diabetes. This rearrangement joins TRBV30 to TRBJ2-2; the match to TRBD1 covers 7 bases. CDR3 in DNA: TGTGCCTGGAGCGATCTGACAGGGTCCGGGGAGCTGTTTTTT. It yields the protein CAWSDLTGSGELFF. The full variable domain, its missing parts supplied by reference TRBV30 and TRBJ2-2, is SQTIHQWPATLVQPVGSPLSLECTVEGTSNPNLYWYRQAAGRGLQLLFYSVGIGQISSEVPQNLSASRPQDRQFILSSKKLLLSDSGFYLCAWSDLTGSGELFFGEGSRLTVL.